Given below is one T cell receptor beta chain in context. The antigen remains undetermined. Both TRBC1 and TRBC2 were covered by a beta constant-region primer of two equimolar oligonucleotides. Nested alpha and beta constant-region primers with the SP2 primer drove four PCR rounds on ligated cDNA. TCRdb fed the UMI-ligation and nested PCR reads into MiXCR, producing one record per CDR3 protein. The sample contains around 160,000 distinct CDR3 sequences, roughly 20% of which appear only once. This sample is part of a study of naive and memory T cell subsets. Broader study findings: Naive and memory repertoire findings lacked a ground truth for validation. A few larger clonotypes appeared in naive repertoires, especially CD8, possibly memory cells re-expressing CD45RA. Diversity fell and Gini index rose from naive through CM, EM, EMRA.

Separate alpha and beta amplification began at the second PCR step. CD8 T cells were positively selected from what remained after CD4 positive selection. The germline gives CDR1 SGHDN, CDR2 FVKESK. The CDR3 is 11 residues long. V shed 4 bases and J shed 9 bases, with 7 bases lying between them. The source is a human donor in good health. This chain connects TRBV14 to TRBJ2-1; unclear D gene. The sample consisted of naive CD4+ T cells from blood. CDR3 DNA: TGTGCCAGCAGCCTTCTTACTGAGCAGTTCTTC. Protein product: CASSLLTEQFF.